This TCR beta chain is drawn from a study of follicular helper T cells after annual influenza vaccination. Time point here: 2015-2016 season, 7 days after influenza vaccination. Sorted blood CD4 subsets were sequenced before and after adults received seasonal inactivated influenza vaccine. The assay was immunoSEQ multiplex PCR, and TCRdb's table has in-frame clones only and misses some. This table has about 8,700 clones, 82% appearing once. Comment on this clone: Its antigen is unidentified.

Study-level points and caveats: Most later recoveries of Day 7 ICOS+CD38+ clones were ICOS-CD38- cTfh. Just roughly 9-22% of cells analyzed had recovered productive TCRB sequences.

Germline loops: CDR1 SGHTA, CDR2 FQGNSA. The CDR3 is made up of 16 amino acids. Trimming took off 1 base at V and 0 bases at J, with 9 bases between the two ends. The rearrangement joins TRBV7-2 to TRBJ1-4, with D uncertain. The sequence was collected from an adult who received the influenza vaccine. This specimen consisted of CXCR5+ CD38- circulating T follicular helper cells from blood, obtained 7 days after influenza vaccination. Subset indicated: circulating Tfh, non-naive CD4+CXCR5+PD-1+ (ICOS+CD38+ or ICOS-CD38-). The CDR3 nucleotides read TGTGCCAGCAGCTTAGTGTCCGGCGCAACTAATGAAAAACTGTTTTTT. It encodes CASSLVSGATNEKLFF.